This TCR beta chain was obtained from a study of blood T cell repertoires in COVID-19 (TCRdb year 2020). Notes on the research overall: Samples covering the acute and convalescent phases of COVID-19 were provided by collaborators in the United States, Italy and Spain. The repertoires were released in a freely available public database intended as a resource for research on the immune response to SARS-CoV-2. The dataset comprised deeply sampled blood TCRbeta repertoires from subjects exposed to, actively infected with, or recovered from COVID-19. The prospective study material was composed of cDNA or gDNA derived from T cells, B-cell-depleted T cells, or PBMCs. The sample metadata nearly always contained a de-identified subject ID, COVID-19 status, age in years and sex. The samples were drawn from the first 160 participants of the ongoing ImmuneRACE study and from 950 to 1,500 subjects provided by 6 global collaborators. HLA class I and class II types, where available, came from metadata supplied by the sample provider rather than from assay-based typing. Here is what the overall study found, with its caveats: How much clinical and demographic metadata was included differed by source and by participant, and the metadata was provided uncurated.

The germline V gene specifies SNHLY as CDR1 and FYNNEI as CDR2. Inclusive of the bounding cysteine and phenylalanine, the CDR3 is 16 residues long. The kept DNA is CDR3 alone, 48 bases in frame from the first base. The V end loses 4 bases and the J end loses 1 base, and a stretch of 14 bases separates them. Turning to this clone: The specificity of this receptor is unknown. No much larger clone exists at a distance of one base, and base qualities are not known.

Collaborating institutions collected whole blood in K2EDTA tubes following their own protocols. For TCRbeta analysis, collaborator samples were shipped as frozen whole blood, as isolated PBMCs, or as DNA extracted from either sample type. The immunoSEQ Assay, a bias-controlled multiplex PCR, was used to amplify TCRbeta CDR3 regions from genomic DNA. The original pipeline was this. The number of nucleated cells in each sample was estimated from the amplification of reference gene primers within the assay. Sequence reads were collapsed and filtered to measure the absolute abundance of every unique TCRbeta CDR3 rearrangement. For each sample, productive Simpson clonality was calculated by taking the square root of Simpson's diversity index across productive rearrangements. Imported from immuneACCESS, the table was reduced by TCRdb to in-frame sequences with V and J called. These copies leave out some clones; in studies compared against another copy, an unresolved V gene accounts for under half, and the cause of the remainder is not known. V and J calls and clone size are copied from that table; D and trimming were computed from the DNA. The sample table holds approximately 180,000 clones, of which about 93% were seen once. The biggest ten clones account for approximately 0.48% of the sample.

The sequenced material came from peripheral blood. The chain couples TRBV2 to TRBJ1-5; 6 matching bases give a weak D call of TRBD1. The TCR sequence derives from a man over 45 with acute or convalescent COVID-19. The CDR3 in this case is CASSGLGGQSNQPQHF. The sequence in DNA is TGTGCCAGCAGTGGTCTAGGGGGTCAGAGCAATCAGCCCCAGCATTTT.